This T cell receptor beta chain was observed in a study of blood T cell repertoires in COVID-19. Study context: The analysed material was cDNA or gDNA that came from T cells, B-cell-depleted T cells, or PBMCs.

V gave up 6 bases and J gave up 7 bases, with 13 bases separating them. The CDR3 spans 12 residues. Germline assignment: CDR1 MDHEN and CDR2 SYDVKM. Method: immunoSEQ multiplex PCR; TCRdb's copy keeps in-frame clones and lacks some. The profile shows some 62,000 clones, about 76% of them singletons. This TCR was recovered from a human donor in a cohort sampled during active COVID-19. This chain joins TRBV28 and TRBJ2-7, with D tentatively TRBD2 (5 bases). The sequenced material came from peripheral blood. CDR3: CASRERTGEQYF. The CDR3 nucleotides are TGTGCCAGCAGGGAACGGACTGGAGAGCAGTACTTC.